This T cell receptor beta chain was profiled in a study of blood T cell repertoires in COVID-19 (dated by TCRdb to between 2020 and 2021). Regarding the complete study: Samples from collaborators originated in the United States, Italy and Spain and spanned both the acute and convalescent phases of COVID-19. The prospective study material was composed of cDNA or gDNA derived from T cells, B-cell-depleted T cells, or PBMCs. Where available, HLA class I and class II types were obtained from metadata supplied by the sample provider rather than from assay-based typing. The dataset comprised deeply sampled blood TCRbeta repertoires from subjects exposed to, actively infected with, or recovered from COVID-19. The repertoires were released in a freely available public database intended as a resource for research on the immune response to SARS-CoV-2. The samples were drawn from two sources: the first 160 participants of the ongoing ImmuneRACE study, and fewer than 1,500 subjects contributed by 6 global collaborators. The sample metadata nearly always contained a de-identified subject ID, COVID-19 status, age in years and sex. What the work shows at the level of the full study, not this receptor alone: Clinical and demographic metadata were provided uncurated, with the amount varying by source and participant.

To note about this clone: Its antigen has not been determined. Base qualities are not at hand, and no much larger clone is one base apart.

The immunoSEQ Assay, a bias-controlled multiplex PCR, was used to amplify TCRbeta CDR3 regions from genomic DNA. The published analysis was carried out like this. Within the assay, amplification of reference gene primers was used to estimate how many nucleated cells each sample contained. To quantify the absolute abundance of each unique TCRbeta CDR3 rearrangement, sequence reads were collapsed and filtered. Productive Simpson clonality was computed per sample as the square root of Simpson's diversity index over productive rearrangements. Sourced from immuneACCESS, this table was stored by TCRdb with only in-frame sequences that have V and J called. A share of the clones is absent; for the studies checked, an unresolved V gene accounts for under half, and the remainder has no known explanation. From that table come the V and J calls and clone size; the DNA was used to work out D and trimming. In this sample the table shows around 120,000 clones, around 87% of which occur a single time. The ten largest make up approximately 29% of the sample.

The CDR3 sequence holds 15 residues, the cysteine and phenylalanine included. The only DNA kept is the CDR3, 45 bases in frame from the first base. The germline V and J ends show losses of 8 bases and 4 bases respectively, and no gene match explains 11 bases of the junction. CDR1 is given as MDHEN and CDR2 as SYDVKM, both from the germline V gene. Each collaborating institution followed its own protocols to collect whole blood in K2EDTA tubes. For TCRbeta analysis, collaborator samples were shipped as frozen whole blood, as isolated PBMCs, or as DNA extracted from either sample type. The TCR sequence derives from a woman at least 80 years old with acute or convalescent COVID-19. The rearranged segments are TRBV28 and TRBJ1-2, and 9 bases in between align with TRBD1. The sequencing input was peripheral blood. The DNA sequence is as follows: TGTGCCAGCGCGCGTGGGACAGGGAAAGGCTATGGCTACACCTTC. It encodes CASARGTGKGYGYTF.